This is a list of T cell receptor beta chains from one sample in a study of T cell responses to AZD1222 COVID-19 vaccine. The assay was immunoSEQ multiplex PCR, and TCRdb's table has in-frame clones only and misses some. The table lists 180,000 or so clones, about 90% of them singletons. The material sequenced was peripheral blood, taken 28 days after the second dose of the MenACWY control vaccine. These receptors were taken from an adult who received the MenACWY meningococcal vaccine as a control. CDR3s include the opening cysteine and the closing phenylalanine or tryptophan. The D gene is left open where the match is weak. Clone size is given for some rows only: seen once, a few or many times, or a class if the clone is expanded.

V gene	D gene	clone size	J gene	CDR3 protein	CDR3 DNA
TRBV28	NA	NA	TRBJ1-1	CASSSRVLAFF	TGTGCCAGCAGCTCCAGGGTCTTGGCTTTCTTT
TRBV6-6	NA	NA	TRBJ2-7	CASSRRENYEQYF	TGTGCCAGCAGTCGACGGGAGAACTACGAGCAGTACTTC
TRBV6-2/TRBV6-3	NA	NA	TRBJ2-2	CASSTTASGIGELFF	TGTGCCAGCAGCACCACGGCCTCCGGAATCGGGGAGCTGTTTTTT
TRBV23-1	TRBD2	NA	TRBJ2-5	CARPGTSGRIQETQYF	TGCGCCAGACCTGGGACTAGCGGGAGGATCCAAGAGACCCAGTACTTC
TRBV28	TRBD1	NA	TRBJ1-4	CATGTGDEKLFF	TGTGCCACCGGGACAGGGGATGAAAAACTGTTTTTT
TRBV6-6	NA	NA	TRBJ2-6	CASSWAGLSGANVLTF	TGTGCCAGCAGTTGGGCGGGACTCTCTGGGGCCAACGTCCTGACTTTC
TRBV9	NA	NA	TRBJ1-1	CASSASVRGTEAFF	TGTGCCAGCAGCGCCTCGGTTAGGGGCACTGAAGCTTTCTTT
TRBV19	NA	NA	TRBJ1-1	CASRPSGASVTEAFF	TGTGCCAGTAGACCCAGTGGCGCGTCGGTCACTGAAGCTTTCTTT
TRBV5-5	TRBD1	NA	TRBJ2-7	CASSLDGQGTGYEQYF	TGTGCCAGCAGCTTGGACGGACAGGGAACGGGGTACGAGCAGTACTTC
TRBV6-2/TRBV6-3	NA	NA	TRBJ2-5	CASSPDPLGETQYF	TGTGCCAGCAGTCCCGACCCCCTCGGAGAGACCCAGTACTTC
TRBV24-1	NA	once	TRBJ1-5	CATSDPNQPQHF	TGTGCCACCAGTGATCCCAATCAGCCCCAGCATTTT
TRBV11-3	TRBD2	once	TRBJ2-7	CASSPGTIYEQYF	TGTGCCAGCAGCCCGGGGACTATCTACGAGCAGTACTTC
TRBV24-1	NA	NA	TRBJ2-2	CATSDEGMNTGELFF	TGTGCCACCAGTGACGAGGGGATGAACACCGGGGAGCTGTTTTTT
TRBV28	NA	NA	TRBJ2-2	CASMGGGAGELFF	TGTGCCAGCATGGGAGGAGGGGCCGGGGAGCTGTTTTTT
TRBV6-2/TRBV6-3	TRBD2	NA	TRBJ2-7	CASSYETSGVSYEQYF	TGTGCCAGCAGTTACGAAACTAGCGGGGTCTCCTACGAGCAGTACTTC
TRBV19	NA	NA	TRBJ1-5	CASSSGTLSNQPQHF	TGTGCCAGTAGTTCCGGGACACTTAGCAATCAGCCCCAGCATTTT
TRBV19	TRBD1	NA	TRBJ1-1	CASSPSTRRGSTEAFF	TGTGCCAGTAGCCCTTCGACACGCAGGGGGTCCACTGAAGCTTTCTTT
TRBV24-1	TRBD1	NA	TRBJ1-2	CATRSGGILDGYTF	TGTGCCACCAGGTCAGGGGGCATCCTCGATGGCTACACCTTC
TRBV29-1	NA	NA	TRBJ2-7	CSVVARTNPYEQYF	TGCAGCGTTGTAGCTAGGACTAATCCCTACGAGCAGTACTTC
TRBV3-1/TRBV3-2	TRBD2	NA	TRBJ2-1	CASSQGEREPVDEQFF	TGTGCCAGCAGCCAAGGCGAGCGGGAGCCAGTCGATGAGCAGTTCTTC
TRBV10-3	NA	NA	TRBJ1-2	CAIWGGANYGYTF	TGTGCCATCTGGGGGGGAGCTAACTATGGCTACACCTTC
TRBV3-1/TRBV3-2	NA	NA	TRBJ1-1	CASSQNGAGTEAFF	TGTGCCAGCAGCCAAAACGGGGCTGGCACTGAAGCTTTCTTT
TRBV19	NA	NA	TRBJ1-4	CASSMSPSQLFF	TGTGCCAGTAGTATGAGCCCCAGCCAACTGTTTTTT
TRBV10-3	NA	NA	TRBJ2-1	CAIRDLQSSYNEQFF	TGTGCCATCCGGGACCTTCAGAGCTCCTACAATGAGCAGTTCTTC
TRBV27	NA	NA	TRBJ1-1	CASSPAENTEAFF	TGTGCCAGCAGTCCCGCTGAGAACACTGAAGCTTTCTTT
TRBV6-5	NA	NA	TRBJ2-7	CASSYTTGTLYYEQYF	TGTGCCAGCAGTTACACGACCGGGACACTTTACTACGAGCAGTACTTC
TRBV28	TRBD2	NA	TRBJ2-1	CASSLPSGIPLNEQFF	TGTGCCAGCAGTTTACCCAGCGGGATCCCTCTGAATGAGCAGTTCTTC
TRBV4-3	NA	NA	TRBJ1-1	CASSQAPLFDRLNTEAFF	TGCGCCAGCAGCCAAGCCCCCCTTTTCGACAGACTGAACACTGAAGCTTTCTTT
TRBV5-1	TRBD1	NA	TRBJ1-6	CASSPGTGGNSPLHF	TGCGCCAGCAGCCCCGGGACAGGGGGAAATTCACCCCTCCACTTT
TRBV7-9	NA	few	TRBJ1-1	CASSPVVGLTEAFF	TGTGCCAGCAGCCCGGTGGTTGGTTTAACTGAAGCTTTCTTT
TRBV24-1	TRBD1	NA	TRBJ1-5	CATRDRDDQPQHF	TGTGCCACCAGGGACAGGGATGATCAGCCCCAGCATTTT